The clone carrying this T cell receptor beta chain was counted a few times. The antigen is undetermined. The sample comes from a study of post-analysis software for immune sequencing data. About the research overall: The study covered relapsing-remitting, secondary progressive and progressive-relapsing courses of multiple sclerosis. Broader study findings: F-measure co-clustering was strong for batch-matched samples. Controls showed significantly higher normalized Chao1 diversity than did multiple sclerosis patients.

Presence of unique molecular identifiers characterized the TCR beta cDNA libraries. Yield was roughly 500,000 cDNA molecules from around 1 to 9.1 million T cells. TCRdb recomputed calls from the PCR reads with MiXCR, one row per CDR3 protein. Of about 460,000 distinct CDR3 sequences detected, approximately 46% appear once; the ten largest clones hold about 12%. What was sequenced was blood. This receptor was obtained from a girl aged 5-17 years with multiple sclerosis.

The CDR3 region is CASRQTGSYPDTQYF. The CDR3 region has the DNA TGTGCCAGCAGGCAGACAGGGAGTTATCCAGATACGCAGTATTTT. J is TRBJ2-3 and V is TRBV28; the match to TRBD1 covers 7 bases. The CDR3 runs 15 residues. The V gene's germline CDR1 is MDHEN and CDR2 SYDVKM. V dropped 6 bases and J dropped 4; count of bases not matched to a gene: 10.